Included here is one T cell receptor (beta chain) sequence, with context. The antigen remains unidentified. Selected positively for CCR7 and CD45RO-negative, naive CD8 cells excluded terminally differentiated effector memory CD45RA+ cells. There were no recent acute infections or vaccinations among the donors, who were healthy HIV-negative adults. Between the trimmed V and J ends, which lost 2 bases and 5 bases, there was a span of 4 bases. Germline V gene lookup returns CDR1 MDHEN and CDR2 SYDVKM. This CDR3 is built from 12 residues. This sample is drawn from a study of shared clonotypes between healthy human individuals. Study findings and constraints: An effect of sequencing depth on clonotype sharing among donors was expected.

Deep was the level at which the assay was run. Original handling: Quality scores were absent from the junction-only immunoSEQ sequences, so filtering differed. Sequencing was performed with immunoSEQ multiplex PCR; in TCRdb, only in-frame clones are kept and a portion is missing. For V, J and clone size, that table is used; D and trimming come from the DNA. The sample has about 2.2 million clones, approximately 94% seen once. This chain joins TRBV28 and TRBJ2-1; D is undetermined. Sequences were obtained from naive CD8+ T cells from PBMCs. The receptor was derived from a man between 18 and 35 years old in good health. Some clones in this sample may be carry-over from other donors' samples. The CDR3: CASSLNDNEQFF. CDR3 nucleotides: TGTGCCAGCAGTTTAAACGACAATGAGCAGTTCTTC.